Each of the 3 T cell receptor beta chains below was sequenced from the same sample in a study of cytomegalovirus exposure and HLA in healthy donors. Primers for the PCR totalled 60 Vbeta and 13 Jbeta. Profiling relied on immunoSEQ multiplex PCR, and the TCRdb table lists in-frame clones only, not all of them. The repertoire consists of about 160,000 clones, with over 70% occurring once and the leading ten covering 5.5% to 7.5%. Material for sequencing was PBMCs. The receptors stem from a woman aged 40 to 49 in good health and CMV-seropositive.

The J gene is TRBJ2-5, the V gene TRBV29-1; tentatively, D is TRBD2 (6 bases). The tail of the sequence fits TRBJ2-7 better, so the J call may be wrong. The CDR3 consists of 16 residues. CDR1 SQVTM and CDR2 ANQGSEA come from the germline V gene. The CDR3 bases are TGCAGCGCATCGGGCCAGGGAGGTACAGGATCCTACGAGCAGTACTTC. It specifies CSASGQGGTGSYEQYF.

This clone was seen a handful of times. The chain recombines TRBV6-5 with TRBJ1-6; 8 positions agree with TRBD1. CDR1 is MNHEY, CDR2 SVGAGI, per germline. This CDR3 is 16 amino acids long. The V and J ends lost 2 bases and 6 bases, in that order; junction bases with no gene match: 6. The CDR3 loop is CASSYGQGAANSPLHF. The CDR3 nucleotides are TGTGCCAGCAGTTACGGGCAGGGGGCCGCTAATTCACCCCTCCACTTT.

This clone has a single count. The J gene is TRBJ2-7, the V gene TRBV30; D call uncertain. Trimming shortened V by 0 bases and J by 7 bases, and 7 bases separated the two germline ends. The CDR3 consists of 11 residues. The germline gives CDR1 GTSNPN, CDR2 SVGIG (reference sequence). CDR3 in amino acids: CAWSVQLEQYF. CDR3 in DNA: TGTGCCTGGAGTGTACAGTTAGAGCAGTACTTC.